The clone carrying this T cell receptor (beta chain) was counted between two and nine times. Antigen unknown. Each CDR3 protein is one row after TCRdb ran MiXCR on the RACE reads. The sample records tens of thousands of distinct CDR3 sequences, 9.9% being singletons. The data derive from a study of human T cells and chemical hapten exposure. Study-wide points: Among expanded TCRs, significantly more large CDR3 similarity clusters formed than among controls.

The time point is: patch test 3, about 24 weeks after DPC sensitization. The treatment is: therapeutic diphenylcyclopropenone sensitization with weekly scalp DPC. Researchers sampled blood before each patch test went on. This TCR came from a woman in her 40s with alopecia areata. Some clones in this sample may be carry-over from other donors' samples. Sequenced material: whole blood, taken in connection with sensitization to the hapten diphenylcyclopropenone (DPC).

CDR3 DNA sequence: TGTGCCAGCAGTAGACTGGGGCAGCCCCAGCATTTT. It encodes CASSRLGQPQHF. The rearrangement joins TRBV2 to TRBJ1-5; D is undetermined. The CDR3 is 12 residues long. Germline assignment: CDR1 SNHLY and CDR2 FYNNEI. V lost 5 bases and J lost 7, with 9 bases in between.